These 19 T cell receptor beta chains were sequenced from one sample in a study of blood T cell repertoires in COVID-19. Using immunoSEQ multiplex PCR, the repertoire was profiled, and TCRdb retains in-frame clones only, with some absent. The sample shows about 400,000 clones, approximately 85% of them seen only once. The sequenced sample consisted of PBMCs or T cells enriched from blood (not recorded which). The receptors shown here come from a woman between 40 and 55 years old with acute COVID-19.

The chain employs TRBV19 and TRBJ1-5; 10 bases map to TRBD1. Germline CDR1 reads LNHDA; CDR2 reads SQIVND (reference sequence). The CDR3 runs 18 residues. V lost 6 bases, J lost 1 base, and 12 bases stayed unmatched. The CDR3 DNA follows: TGTGCCAGTAGGCCGACAGGGGGCGCGGGGAACAGCAATCAGCCCCAGCATTTT. Protein sequence: CASRPTGGAGNSNQPQHF.

The count of this clone is one. This chain uses TRBV5-4 with TRBJ1-3, with 7 bases lining up with TRBD1. Germline assignment: CDR1 SGHNT and CDR2 YYREEE (reference sequence). There are 13 residues in the CDR3. The junction had 4 bases not matched to a gene; V was cut back by 4 bases and J by 6 bases. CDR3 in DNA: TGTGCCAGCAGCCTCAGGGGGTCAAACACCATATATTTT. This codes for CASSLRGSNTIYF.

This clone was recorded a few times. J is TRBJ1-2 and V is TRBV29-1; D gene ambiguous. The CDR3 spans 12 residues. Germline V gene sequence: CDR1 SQVTM, CDR2 ANQGSEA. Trimming took 3 bases from V and 4 from J, leaving 9 bases between them. The CDR3 DNA sequence: TGCAGCGTTGATAAGGGAGGCTATGGCTACACCTTC. As protein: CSVDKGGYGYTF. Drawing the rest from reference TRBV29-1 and TRBJ1-2, the complete variable domain is SAVISQKPSRDICQRGTSLTIQCQVDSQVTMMFWYRQQPGQSLTLIATANQGSEATYESGFVIDKFPISRPNLTFSTLTVSNMSPEDSSIYLCSVDKGGYGYTFGSGTRLTVV.

This chain links TRBV5-1 with TRBJ2-1; the match to TRBD2 covers 10 bases. V gave up 0 bases and J gave up 4 bases; unmatched junction bases: 4. This CDR3 comprises 16 residues. Germline V gives CDR1 SGHRS, CDR2 YFSETQ. The CDR3 sequence: CASSLDETSGYNEQFF. CDR3 coding DNA: TGCGCCAGCAGCTTGGATGAGACTAGCGGGTACAATGAGCAGTTCTTC.

The rearrangement links TRBV5-1 to TRBJ1-6; 10 bases map to TRBD1. V was clipped by 5 bases and J by 7 bases; unmatched bases: 3. The CDR3 consists of 14 residues. The germline V gene has CDR1 SGHRS and CDR2 YFSETQ. As DNA, the CDR3 is TGCGCCAGCAGTCGGGACAGGGGAAATTCACCCCTCCACTTT. It specifies CASSRDRGNSPLHF.

The chain employs TRBV2 and TRBJ1-5, with TRBD1 identical over 9 bases. In germline, CDR1 is SNHLY, CDR2 FYNNEI. The CDR3 consists of 14 residues. The ends lost 6 bases at V and 6 bases at J; junction bases unmatched: 6. The CDR3 bases are TGTGCCAGCAGGGGACAGGGAAGCTCTCAGCCCCAGCATTTT. Translating it yields CASRGQGSSQPQHF.

The J gene is TRBJ1-1, the V gene TRBV7-2; D is uncertain. The V end lost 5 bases, the J end lost 7 bases, and 14 bases lay between the germline ends. Germline V gene data show CDR1 as SGHTA and CDR2 as FQGNSA. The CDR3 is 13 amino acids. The CDR3 spells CASSARGGIEAFF. In nucleotides, the CDR3 is TGTGCCAGCAGCGCGCGGGGAGGCATTGAAGCTTTCTTT. The full variable domain, in which reference TRBV7-2 and TRBJ1-1 provide the parts outside the CDR3, is GAGVSQSPSNKVTEKGKDVELRCDPISGHTALYWYRQSLGQGLEFLIYFQGNSAPDKSGLPSDRFSAERTGGSVSTLTIQRTQQEDSAVYLCASSARGGIEAFFGQGTRLTVV.

The chain's CDR3 is CASSVGRASNTEAFF. CDR3 DNA: TGTGCCAGCAGCGTAGGCCGAGCCTCGAACACTGAAGCTTTCTTT. V and J are TRBV7-8 and TRBJ1-1; D not resolved. Germline V CDR1 and CDR2: SGHVS, FQNEAQ. V gave up 5 bases and J gave up 1 base, with 14 bases separating them. The CDR3 extends over 15 amino acids.

The rearrangement joins TRBV7-9 to TRBJ2-1, with 7 bases aligning to TRBD1. Germline values: CDR1 SEHNR, CDR2 FQNEAQ (reference sequence). The CDR3 is 18 amino acids. The V segment lost 2 bases and the J segment 5 bases; nucleotides outside the gene matches: 15. The CDR3 sequence: CASSLNGRFTGAHNEQFF. The CDR3 DNA sequence: TGTGCCAGCAGCTTAAACGGCCGTTTCACAGGGGCTCACAATGAGCAGTTCTTC.

CDR3 in amino acids: CASSSGANQPQHF. The CDR3 coding sequence is TGTGCCAGCAGTTCAGGGGCAAATCAGCCCCAGCATTTT. The J gene is TRBJ1-5, the V gene TRBV27; D may be TRBD1 (6 bases). There are 13 residues in the CDR3. V was cut by 4 bases and J by 4 bases, with 8 bases left in between. Germline CDR1 MNHEY, CDR2 SMNVEV (reference sequence).

CDR3 loop: CASSLSGGYNEQFF. For the CDR3, the DNA is TGTGCCAGCAGCCTTAGCGGGGGTTACAATGAGCAGTTCTTC. The chain is built from TRBV3-1 (or the pseudogene TRBV3-2) and TRBJ2-1; 9 bases map to TRBD2. Germline V gene sequence: CDR1 LGHDT, CDR2 YNNKEL (reference sequence). V shed 4 bases, J shed 4 bases, and the junction held 2 bases outside the gene matches. The CDR3 totals 14 residues.

This clone was seen just once. V usage is TRBV24-1 and J usage is TRBJ2-1; D perhaps matches TRBD2 (5 bases). This CDR3 has 14 residues. Germline assignment: CDR1 KGHDR and CDR2 SFDVKD. Trimming removed 4 bases from V and 10 bases from J, with 16 bases in between. Written as DNA, the CDR3 is TGTGCCACCAGTGACATCGACGGGGTGGGAGAGCAGTTCTTC. The encoded protein is CATSDIDGVGEQFF.

This clone was observed once. The chain couples TRBV5-6 to TRBJ2-7, with a weak D call TRBD1 (5 bases). The V end lost 3 bases, the J end lost 4 bases, and 11 bases lay between the germline ends. Germline-derived CDR1 and CDR2 are SGHDT and YYEEEE. The CDR3 loop spans 13 amino acids. The CDR3 DNA reads TGTGCCAGCAGCTCTGACAGTCCGTACGAGCAGTACTTC. Protein product: CASSSDSPYEQYF.

The chain's CDR3 is CASSPRGSGYTF. CDR3 DNA sequence: TGTGCCAGCAGCCCGAGGGGGAGCGGCTACACCTTC. The chain recombines TRBV12-3 or TRBV12-4 with TRBJ1-2; TRBD1 is a possible D gene (6 bases). The CDR3 sequence is 12 residues long. V lost 6 bases, J lost 8 bases, and 13 bases lay in between.

The chain uses TRBV29-1 and TRBJ2-1; D is perhaps TRBD2 (6 bases). Germline V gene lookup returns CDR1 SQVTM and CDR2 ANQGSEA. V was clipped by 6 bases and J by 2 bases, with 11 bases between them. The CDR3 is 13 residues long. The CDR3 coding sequence is TGCAGCGTGGGGACTGCTGCCTACAATGAGCAGTTCTTC. Translation gives CSVGTAAYNEQFF.

The chain carries TRBV10-3 and TRBJ2-1; 10 bases fit TRBD1. This CDR3 has 15 amino acids. Trimming cost V 4 bases and J 6 bases; bases outside gene matches: 6. In germline, CDR1 is ENHRY, CDR2 SYGVKD. The CDR3 loop reads CAISAGTGVLNEQFF. The CDR3 DNA is TGTGCCATCAGTGCCGGGACAGGGGTACTCAATGAGCAGTTCTTC.

The chain is built from TRBV4-1 and TRBJ1-4; D gene uncertain. Between the trimmed V and J ends, which lost 0 bases and 3 bases, there was a span of 11 bases. Germline V CDR1 and CDR2: MGHRA, YSYEKL. The CDR3 length is 16 residues. As DNA, the CDR3 is TGCGCCAGCAGCCAAGATCGTGGGAGACCTAATGAAAAACTGTTTTTT. Protein product: CASSQDRGRPNEKLFF.

The chain is built from TRBV19 and TRBJ2-4, with D possibly TRBD1 on 5 matching bases. Trimming cost V 7 bases and J 1 base, with 14 bases left between them. The CDR3 has 15 residues. Per germline, CDR1 LNHDA and CDR2 SQIVND (reference sequence). The CDR3 sequence: CASNFGARAKNIQYF. In DNA, the CDR3 is TGTGCCAGTAATTTTGGGGCACGGGCCAAAAACATTCAGTACTTC. Complete variable domain (other parts from reference TRBV19 and TRBJ2-4): DGGITQSPKYLFRKEGQNVTLSCEQNLNHDAMYWYRQDPGQGLRLIYYSQIVNDFQKGDIAEGYSVSREKKESFPLTVTSAQKNPTAFYLCASNFGARAKNIQYFGAGTRLSVL.

This clone was observed once. The J gene is TRBJ2-3, the V gene TRBV12-3 or TRBV12-4, with 9 positions matching TRBD1. This CDR3 comprises 13 residues. V was pared by 8 bases and J by 9 bases, with 9 bases of the junction left unmatched. In nucleotides, the CDR3 is TGTGCCAGCCGAACAGGGACAGGGAAAACGCAGTATTTT. It encodes CASRTGTGKTQYF.